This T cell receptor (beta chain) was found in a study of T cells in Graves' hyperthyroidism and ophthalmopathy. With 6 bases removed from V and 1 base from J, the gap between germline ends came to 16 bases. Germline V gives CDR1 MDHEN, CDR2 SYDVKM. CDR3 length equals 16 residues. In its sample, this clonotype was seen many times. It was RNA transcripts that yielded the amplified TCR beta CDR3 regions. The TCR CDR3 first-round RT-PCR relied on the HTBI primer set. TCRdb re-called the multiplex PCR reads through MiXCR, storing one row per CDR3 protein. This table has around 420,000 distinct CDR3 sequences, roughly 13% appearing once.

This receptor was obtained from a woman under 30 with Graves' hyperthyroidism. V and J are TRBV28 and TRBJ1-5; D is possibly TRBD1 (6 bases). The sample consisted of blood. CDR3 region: CASSSNRAVSNQPQHF. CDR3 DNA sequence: TGTGCCAGCAGCTCCAACAGGGCAGTGAGCAATCAGCCCCAGCATTTT.